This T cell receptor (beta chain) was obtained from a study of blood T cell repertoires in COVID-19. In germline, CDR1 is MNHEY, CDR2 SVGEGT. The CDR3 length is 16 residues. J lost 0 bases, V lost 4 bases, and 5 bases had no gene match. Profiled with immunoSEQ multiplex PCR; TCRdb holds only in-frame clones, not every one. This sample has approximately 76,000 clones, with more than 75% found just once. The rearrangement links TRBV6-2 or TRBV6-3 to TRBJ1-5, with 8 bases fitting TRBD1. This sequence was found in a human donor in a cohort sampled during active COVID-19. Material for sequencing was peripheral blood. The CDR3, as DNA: TGTGCCAGCAGTTCATGGACAGGGAATAGCAATCAGCCCCAGCATTTT. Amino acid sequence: CASSSWTGNSNQPQHF.